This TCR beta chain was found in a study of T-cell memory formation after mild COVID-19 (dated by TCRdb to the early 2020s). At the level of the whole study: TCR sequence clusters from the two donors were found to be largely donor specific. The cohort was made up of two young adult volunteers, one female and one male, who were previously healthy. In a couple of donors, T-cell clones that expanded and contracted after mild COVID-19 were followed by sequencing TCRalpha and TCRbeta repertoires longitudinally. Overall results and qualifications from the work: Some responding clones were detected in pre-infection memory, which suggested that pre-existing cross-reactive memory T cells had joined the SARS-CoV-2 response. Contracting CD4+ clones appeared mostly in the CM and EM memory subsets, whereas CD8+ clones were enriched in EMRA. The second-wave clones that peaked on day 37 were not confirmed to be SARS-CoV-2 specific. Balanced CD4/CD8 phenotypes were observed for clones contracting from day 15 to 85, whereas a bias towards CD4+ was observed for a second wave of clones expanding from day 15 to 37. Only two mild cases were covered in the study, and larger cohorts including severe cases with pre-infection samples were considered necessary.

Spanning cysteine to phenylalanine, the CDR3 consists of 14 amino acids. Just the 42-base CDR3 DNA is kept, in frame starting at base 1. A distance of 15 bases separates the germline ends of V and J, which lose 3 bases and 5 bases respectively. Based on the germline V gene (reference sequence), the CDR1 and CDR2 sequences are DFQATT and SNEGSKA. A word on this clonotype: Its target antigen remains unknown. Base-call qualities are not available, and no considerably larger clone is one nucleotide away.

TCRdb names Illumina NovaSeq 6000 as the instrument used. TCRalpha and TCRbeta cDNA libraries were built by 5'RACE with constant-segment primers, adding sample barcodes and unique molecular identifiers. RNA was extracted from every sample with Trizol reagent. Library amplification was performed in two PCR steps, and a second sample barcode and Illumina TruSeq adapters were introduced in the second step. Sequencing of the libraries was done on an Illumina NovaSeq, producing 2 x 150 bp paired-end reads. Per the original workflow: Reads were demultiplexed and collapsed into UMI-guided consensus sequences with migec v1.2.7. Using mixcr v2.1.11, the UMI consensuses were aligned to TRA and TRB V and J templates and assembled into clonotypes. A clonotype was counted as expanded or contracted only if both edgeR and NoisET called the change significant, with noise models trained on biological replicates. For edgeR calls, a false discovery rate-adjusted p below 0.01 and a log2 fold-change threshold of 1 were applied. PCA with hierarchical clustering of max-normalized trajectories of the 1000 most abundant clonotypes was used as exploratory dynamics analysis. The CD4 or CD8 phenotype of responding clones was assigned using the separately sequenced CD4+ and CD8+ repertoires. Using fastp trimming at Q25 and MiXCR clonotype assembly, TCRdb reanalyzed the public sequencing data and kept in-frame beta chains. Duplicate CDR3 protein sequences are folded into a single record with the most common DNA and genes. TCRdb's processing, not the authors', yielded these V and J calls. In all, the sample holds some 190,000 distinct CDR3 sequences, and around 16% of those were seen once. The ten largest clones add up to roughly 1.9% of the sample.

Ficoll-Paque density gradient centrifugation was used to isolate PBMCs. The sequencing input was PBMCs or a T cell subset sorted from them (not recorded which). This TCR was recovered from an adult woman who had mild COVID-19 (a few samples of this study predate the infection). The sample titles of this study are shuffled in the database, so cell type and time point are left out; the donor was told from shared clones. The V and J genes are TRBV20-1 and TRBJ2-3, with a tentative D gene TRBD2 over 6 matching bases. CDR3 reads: CSARVAAGRDTQYF. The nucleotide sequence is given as TGCAGTGCTAGGGTTGCCGCGGGGAGAGATACGCAGTATTTT.